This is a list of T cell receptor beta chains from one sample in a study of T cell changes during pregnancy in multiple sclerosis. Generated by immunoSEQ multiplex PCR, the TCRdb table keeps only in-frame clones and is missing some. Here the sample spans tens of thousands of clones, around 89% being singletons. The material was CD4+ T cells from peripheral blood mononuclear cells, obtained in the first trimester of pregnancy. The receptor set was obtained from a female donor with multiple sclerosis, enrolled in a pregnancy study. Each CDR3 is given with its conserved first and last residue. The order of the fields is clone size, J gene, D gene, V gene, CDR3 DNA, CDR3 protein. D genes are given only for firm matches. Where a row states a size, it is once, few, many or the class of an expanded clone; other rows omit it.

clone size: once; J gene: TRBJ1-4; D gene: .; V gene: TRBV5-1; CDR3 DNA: TGCGCCAGCAGCCCGGGACTCAATGAAAAACTGTTTTTT; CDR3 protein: CASSPGLNEKLFF
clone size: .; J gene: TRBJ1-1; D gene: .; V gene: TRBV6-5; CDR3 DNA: TGTGCGAGCTTGCGGGTTTGGAACACTGAAGCTTTCTTT; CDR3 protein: CASLRVWNTEAFF
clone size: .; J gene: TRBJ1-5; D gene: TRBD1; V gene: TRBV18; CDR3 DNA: TGTGCCAGCTCACGAGAAGGGGGCAGTCAGCCCCAGCATTTT; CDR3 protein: CASSREGGSQPQHF
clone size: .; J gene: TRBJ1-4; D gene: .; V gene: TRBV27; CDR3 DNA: TGTGCCAGCCGGGACTCTTTCGCAACTAATGAAAAACTGTTTTTT; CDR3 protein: CASRDSFATNEKLFF
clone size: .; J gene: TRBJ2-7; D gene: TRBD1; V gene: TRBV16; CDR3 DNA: TGTGCCAGCAGCCAATCCAGGGGGCTTTACGAGCAGTACTTC; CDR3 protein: CASSQSRGLYEQYF
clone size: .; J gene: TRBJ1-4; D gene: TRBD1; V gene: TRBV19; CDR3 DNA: TGTGCCAGTAGTAGAACAGGGGCCGGAACTAATGAAAAACTGTTTTTT; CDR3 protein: CASSRTGAGTNEKLFF
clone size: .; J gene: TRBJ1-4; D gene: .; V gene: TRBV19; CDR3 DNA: TGTGCCAGTACCCATAACTCTGCAACTAATGAAAAACTGTTTTTT; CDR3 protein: CASTHNSATNEKLFF
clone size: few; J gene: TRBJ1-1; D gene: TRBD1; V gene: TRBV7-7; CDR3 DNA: TGTGCCGTCTGGGACAGGAAGAACACTGAAGCTTTCTTT; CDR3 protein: CAVWDRKNTEAFF
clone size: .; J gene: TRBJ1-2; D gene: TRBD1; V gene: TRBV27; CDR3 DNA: TGTGCCAGCCTTTCCCAGGGGGCCGGTGGCTACACCTTC; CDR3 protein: CASLSQGAGGYTF
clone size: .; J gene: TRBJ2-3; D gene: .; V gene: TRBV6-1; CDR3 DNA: TGTGCCAGCAGGCAACTTATCGGCACAGATACGCAGTATTTT; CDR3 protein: CASRQLIGTDTQYF
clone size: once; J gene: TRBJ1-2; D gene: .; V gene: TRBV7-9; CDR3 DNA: TGTGCCAGCAGCCCACCGGGACAACCTAACTATGGCTACACCTTC; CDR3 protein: CASSPPGQPNYGYTF
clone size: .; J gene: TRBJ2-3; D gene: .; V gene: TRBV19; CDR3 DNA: TGTGCCAGTAGTGGCCCCAGGAGGGCCGAAGATACGCAGTATTTT; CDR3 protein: CASSGPRRAEDTQYF
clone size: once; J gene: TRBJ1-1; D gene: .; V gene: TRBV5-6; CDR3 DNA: TGTGCCAGCAGCCCTATTGTCAGGATGAACACTGAAGCTTTCTTT; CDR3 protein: CASSPIVRMNTEAFF
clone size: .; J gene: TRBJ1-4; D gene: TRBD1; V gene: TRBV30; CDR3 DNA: TGTGCCTGGAGTACGACAGGGACTAATGAAAAACTGTTTTTT; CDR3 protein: CAWSTTGTNEKLFF
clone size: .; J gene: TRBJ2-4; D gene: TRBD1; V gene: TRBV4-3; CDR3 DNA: TGCGCCAGCAGCCAAGAAGTGCAGGGGGCCAACATTCAGTACTTC; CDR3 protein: CASSQEVQGANIQYF
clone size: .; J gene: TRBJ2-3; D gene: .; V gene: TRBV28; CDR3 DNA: TGTGCCAGCAGTCCCAGCGGAGGGGACTTAGATACGCAGTATTTT; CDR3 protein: CASSPSGGDLDTQYF
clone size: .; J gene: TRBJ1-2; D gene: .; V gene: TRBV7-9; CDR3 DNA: TGTGCCAGCAGCTTACAGGGTAACTATGGCTACACCTTC; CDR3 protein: CASSLQGNYGYTF
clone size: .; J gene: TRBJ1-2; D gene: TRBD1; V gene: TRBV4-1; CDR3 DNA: TGCGCCAGCAGCCAAGATCAGGACAGGGGGCATGGCTACACCTTC; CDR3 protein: CASSQDQDRGHGYTF
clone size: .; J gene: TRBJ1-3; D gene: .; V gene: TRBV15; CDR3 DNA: TGTGCCACCAGCAGAGATGAGGCAACTGGAAACACCATATATTTT; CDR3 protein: CATSRDEATGNTIYF
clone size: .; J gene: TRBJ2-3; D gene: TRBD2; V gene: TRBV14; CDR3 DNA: TGTGCCAGCAGCCAATTAACAGGACTAGCGGGGGAGAGTACAGATACGCAGTATTTT; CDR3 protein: CASSQLTGLAGESTDTQYF